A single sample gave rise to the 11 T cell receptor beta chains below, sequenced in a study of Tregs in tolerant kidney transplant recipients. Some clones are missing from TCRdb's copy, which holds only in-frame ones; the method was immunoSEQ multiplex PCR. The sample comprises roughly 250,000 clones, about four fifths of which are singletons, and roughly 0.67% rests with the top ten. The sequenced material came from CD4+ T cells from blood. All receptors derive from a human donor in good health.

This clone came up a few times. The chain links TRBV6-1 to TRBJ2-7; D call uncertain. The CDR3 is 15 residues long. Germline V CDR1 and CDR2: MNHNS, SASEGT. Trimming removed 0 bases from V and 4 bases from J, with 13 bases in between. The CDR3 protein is CASSEASNELYEQYF. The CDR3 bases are TGTGCCAGCAGTGAAGCTTCTAACGAGCTATACGAGCAGTACTTC.

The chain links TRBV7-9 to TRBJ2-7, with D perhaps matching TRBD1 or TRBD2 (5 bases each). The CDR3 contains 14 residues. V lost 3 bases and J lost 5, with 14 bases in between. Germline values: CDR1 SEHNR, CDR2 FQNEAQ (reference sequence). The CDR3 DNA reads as TGTGCCAGCAGCTTGGGGGATAGGTACCACGAGCAGTACTTC. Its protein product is CASSLGDRYHEQYF.

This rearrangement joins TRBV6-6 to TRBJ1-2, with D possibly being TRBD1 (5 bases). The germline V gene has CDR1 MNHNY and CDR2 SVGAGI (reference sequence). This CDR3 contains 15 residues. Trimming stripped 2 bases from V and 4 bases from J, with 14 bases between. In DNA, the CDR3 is TGTGCCAGCAGTTACGGTGGGGGGTTAAGCTATGGCTACACCTTC. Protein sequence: CASSYGGGLSYGYTF.

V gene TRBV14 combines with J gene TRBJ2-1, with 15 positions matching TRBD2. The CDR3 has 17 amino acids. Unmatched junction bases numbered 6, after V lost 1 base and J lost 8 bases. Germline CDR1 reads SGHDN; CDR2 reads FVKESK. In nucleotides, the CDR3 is TGTGCCAGCAGCCAAGGGCCCGGACTAGCGGGAGGGGATGAGCAGTTCTTC. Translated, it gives CASSQGPGLAGGDEQFF. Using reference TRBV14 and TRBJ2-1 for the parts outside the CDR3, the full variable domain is EAGVTQFPSHSVIEKGQTVTLRCDPISGHDNLYWYRRVMGKEIKFLLHFVKESKQDESGMPNNRFLAERTGGTYSTLKVQPAELEDSGVYFCASSQGPGLAGGDEQFFGPGTRLTVL.

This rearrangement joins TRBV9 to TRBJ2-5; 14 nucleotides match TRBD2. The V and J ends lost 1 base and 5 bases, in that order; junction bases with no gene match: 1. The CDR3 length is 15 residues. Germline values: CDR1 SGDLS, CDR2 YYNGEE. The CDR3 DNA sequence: TGTGCCAGCAGCGTAAGACTAGCGGGGGGGGAGACCCAGTACTTC. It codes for CASSVRLAGGETQYF.

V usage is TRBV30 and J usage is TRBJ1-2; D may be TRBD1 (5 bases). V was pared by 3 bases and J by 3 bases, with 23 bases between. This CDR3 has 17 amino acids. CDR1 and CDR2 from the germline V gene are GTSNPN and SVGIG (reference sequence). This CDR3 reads CAWSFLRDARRDYGYTF. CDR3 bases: TGTGCCTGGAGCTTTCTCCGGGACGCTCGACGGGACTATGGCTACACCTTC.

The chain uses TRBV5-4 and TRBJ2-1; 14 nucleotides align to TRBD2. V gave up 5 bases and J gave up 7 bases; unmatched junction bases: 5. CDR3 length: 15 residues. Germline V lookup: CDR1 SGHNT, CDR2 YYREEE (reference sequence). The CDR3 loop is CASSSGLAGVNEQFF. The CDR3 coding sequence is TGTGCCAGCAGTTCGGGACTAGCGGGAGTTAATGAGCAGTTCTTC. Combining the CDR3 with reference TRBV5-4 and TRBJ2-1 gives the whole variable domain ETGVTQSPTHLIKTRGQQVTLRCSSQSGHNTVSWYQQALGQGPQFIFQYYREEENGRGNFPPRFSGLQFPNYSSELNVNALELDDSALYLCASSSGLAGVNEQFFGPGTRLTVL.

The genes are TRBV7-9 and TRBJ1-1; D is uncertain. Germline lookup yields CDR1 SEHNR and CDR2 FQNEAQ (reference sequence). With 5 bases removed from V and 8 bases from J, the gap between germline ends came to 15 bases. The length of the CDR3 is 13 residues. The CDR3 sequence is CASSLNPPREAFF. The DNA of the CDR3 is TGTGCCAGCAGCCTCAACCCCCCCAGGGAAGCTTTCTTT.

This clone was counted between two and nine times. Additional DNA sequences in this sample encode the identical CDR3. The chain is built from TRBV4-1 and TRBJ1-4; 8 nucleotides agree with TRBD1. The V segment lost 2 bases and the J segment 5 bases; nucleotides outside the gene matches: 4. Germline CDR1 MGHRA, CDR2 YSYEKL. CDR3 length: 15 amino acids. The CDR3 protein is CASSQYNRGNEKLFF. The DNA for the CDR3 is TGCGCCAGCAGCCAATACAACAGGGGGAATGAAAAACTGTTTTTT.

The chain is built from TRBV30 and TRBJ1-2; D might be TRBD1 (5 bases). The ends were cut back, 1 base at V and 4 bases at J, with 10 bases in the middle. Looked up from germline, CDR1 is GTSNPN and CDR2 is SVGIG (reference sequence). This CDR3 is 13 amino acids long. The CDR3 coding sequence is TGTGCCTGGAGTGGACAGTTCCCCTATGGCTACACCTTC. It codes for CAWSGQFPYGYTF.

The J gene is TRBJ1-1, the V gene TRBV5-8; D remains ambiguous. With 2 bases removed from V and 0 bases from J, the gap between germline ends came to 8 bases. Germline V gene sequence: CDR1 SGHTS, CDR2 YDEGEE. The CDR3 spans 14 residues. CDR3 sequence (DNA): TGTGCCAGCAGCTTACGATTCCTGAACACTGAAGCTTTCTTT. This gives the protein CASSLRFLNTEAFF.